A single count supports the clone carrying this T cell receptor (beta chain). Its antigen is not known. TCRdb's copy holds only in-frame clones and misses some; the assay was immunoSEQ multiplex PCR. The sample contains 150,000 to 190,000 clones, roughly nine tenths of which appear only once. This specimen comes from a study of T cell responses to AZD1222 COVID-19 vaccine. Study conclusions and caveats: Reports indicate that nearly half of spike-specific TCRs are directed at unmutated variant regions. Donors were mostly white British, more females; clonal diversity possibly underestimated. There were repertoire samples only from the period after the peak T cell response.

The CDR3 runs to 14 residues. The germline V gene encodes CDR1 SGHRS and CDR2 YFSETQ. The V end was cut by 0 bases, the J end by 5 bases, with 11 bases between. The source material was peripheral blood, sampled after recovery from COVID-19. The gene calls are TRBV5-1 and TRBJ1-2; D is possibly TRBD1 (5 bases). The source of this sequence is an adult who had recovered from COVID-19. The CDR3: CASSLEGRQYGYTF. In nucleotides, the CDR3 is TGCGCCAGCAGCTTGGAGGGGCGGCAGTATGGCTACACCTTC.